A single sample is the source of the 5 T cell receptor beta chains below, sequenced in a study of T cells after yellow fever vaccination. TCRdb independently ran MiXCR on the 5' RACE reads; one entry per CDR3 protein. The sample includes just under 600,000 distinct CDR3 sequences, about 14% of them seen just once. Specimen: PBMCs, collected on the day of the yellow fever booster vaccination. These receptors all stem from a man aged 25-45 years who received the YFV17D yellow fever vaccine.

This clonotype was detected only a few times. The rearrangement uses TRBV20-1 and TRBJ1-3; D ambiguous. Germline V gene data show CDR1 as DFQATT and CDR2 as SNEGSKA (reference sequence). The CDR3 loop spans 12 amino acids. The ends were cut back, 4 bases at V and 7 bases at J, with 11 bases in the middle. CDR3 amino acids: CSAKLGGNTIYF. The CDR3 coding sequence is TGCAGTGCTAAATTAGGAGGGAACACCATATATTTT.

This clonotype was counted between two and nine times. V and J are TRBV9 and TRBJ2-7; possibly TRBD2 for D (6 bases). In germline, CDR1 is SGDLS, CDR2 YYNGEE. The CDR3 extends over 15 amino acids. The germline V and J ends were trimmed by 4 bases and 0 bases, with 14 bases remaining between them. The CDR3 sequence: CASSPQASASYEQYF. Written as DNA, the CDR3 is TGTGCCAGCAGCCCCCAGGCTAGCGCCTCCTACGAGCAGTACTTC.

The chain links TRBV4-2 to TRBJ2-2; D is ambiguous. V was trimmed by 5 bases and J by 5 bases, leaving 9 bases between them. This CDR3 has 13 amino acids. Germline CDR1 LGHNA, CDR2 YNFKEQ. The CDR3 DNA reads as TGTGCCAGCAGCGTGGTCGAGACCGGGGAGCTGTTTTTT. Translating it yields CASSVVETGELFF.

Notes on this clonotype: The junction differs from germline at one of its ends, possibly a read error. Written as DNA, the CDR3 is TGTGCTAGCAGTCCGACTAGCGGGAGTTCCGGGGAGCTGTTTTTT. Translating gives CASSPTSGSSGELFF. The chain has TRBV7-7 and TRBJ2-2; 12 nucleotides match TRBD2. Germline CDR1 SSHAT, CDR2 FNYEAQ (reference sequence). The length of the CDR3 is 15 residues.

The chain recombines TRBV19 with TRBJ1-2, with a possible D match to TRBD1 (5 bases). The germline V gene has CDR1 LNHDA and CDR2 SQIVND (reference sequence). V lost 7 bases, J lost 7 bases, and 25 bases lay in between. The CDR3 runs to 16 residues. CDR3: CASKYGGTSILSGYTF. The CDR3 coding sequence is TGTGCCAGTAAATATGGGGGGACCAGCATTCTATCTGGCTACACCTTC.